These 13 T cell receptor beta chains came from one sample sequenced in a study of Graves' ophthalmopathy and Graves' hyperthyroidism. Amplified TCR beta CDR3 regions were obtained using RNA transcripts as template. The first-round RT-PCR employed HTBI primers together with the Qiagen OneStep RT-PCR kit. A multiplex PCR was then performed as the second round. From the multiplex PCR reads, TCRdb called clonotypes with MiXCR, one entry per CDR3 protein. Seen here are 200,000 to 250,000 distinct CDR3 sequences, roughly 21% observed once, and the top ten hold around 40%. Source material: peripheral blood. The receptors shown here come from a woman in her forties or fifties with Graves' ophthalmopathy.

The chain carries TRBV6-1 and TRBJ2-7, with a weak D call TRBD1 (6 bases). This CDR3 has 14 amino acids. Germline V gives CDR1 MNHNS, CDR2 SASEGT. Trimming took off 6 bases at V and 3 bases at J, with 15 bases between the two ends. CDR3 sequence: CASSRRTAGYEQYF. Here the CDR3 DNA reads TGTGCCAGCAGCCGACGGACAGCAGGCTACGAGCAGTACTTC.

The chain is built from TRBV19 and TRBJ2-5; 11 nucleotides align to TRBD2. Germline V gene data show CDR1 as LNHDA and CDR2 as SQIVND (reference sequence). This CDR3 has 19 residues. The junction had 14 bases not matched to a gene; V was cut back by 3 bases and J by 2 bases. Here the CDR3 DNA reads TGTGCCAGTAGTATCGGCGGCAATCGAGCTAGCGGGAGGCAAGAGACCCAGTACTTC. This encodes CASSIGGNRASGRQETQYF.

This clonotype occurred many times. This chain connects TRBV7-8 to TRBJ2-7, with TRBD2 matching 9 bases. V lost 7 bases, J lost 2 bases, and 9 bases stayed unmatched. Germline V lookup: CDR1 SGHVS, CDR2 FQNEAQ. The length of the CDR3 is 15 residues. CDR3: CASTDRGRAPYEQYF. CDR3 DNA: TGTGCCAGCACCGACCGCGGGAGGGCCCCCTACGAGCAGTACTTC.

The J gene is TRBJ2-5, the V gene TRBV11-2; D may correspond to TRBD1 or TRBD2 (5 bases each). The CDR3 is 14 residues long. V lost 4 bases to trimming and J lost 5 bases, with 14 bases between them. In germline, CDR1 is SGHAT, CDR2 FQNNGV. As DNA, the CDR3 is TGTGCCAGCAGCTCGGGACGGGCGCGCGAGACCCAGTACTTC. As protein: CASSSGRARETQYF.

CDR3 amino acids: CASSQGQITIYF. The CDR3 nucleotides are TGTGCCAGCAGCCAGGGCCAAATCACCATATATTTT. The rearrangement joins TRBV3-1 to TRBJ1-3, with unresolved D. The CDR3 is made up of 12 amino acids. Germline assignment: CDR1 LGHDT and CDR2 YNNKEL (reference sequence). V lost 3 bases and J 9 bases, leaving 9 bases between the germline ends.

This chain connects TRBV6-5 to TRBJ2-7; the D gene is possibly TRBD2 (5 bases). The CDR3 length is 15 residues. Germline V gives CDR1 MNHEY, CDR2 SVGAGI. V dropped 2 bases and J dropped 0 bases, with 11 bases sitting between them. The CDR3 is CASSYASRSSYEQYF. The CDR3 nucleotides are TGTGCCAGCAGTTACGCTAGCCGTAGCTCCTACGAGCAGTACTTC.

The chain links TRBV5-1 to TRBJ2-4; D is possibly TRBD2 (5 bases). From germline, CDR1 is SGHRS and CDR2 YFSETQ. V dropped 0 bases and J dropped 0 bases, with 7 bases sitting between them. This CDR3 contains 15 residues. The CDR3 nucleotides read TGCGCCAGCAGCTTGGGAGCGGTAGCCAAAAACATTCAGTACTTC. Translation gives CASSLGAVAKNIQYF. Full variable domain (remainder filled in from reference TRBV5-1 and TRBJ2-4): KAGVTQTPRYLIKTRGQQVTLSCSPISGHRSVSWYQQTPGQGLQFLFEYFSETQRNKGNFPGRFSGRQFSNSRSEMNVSTLELGDSALYLCASSLGAVAKNIQYFGAGTRLSVL.

In its sample, this clonotype was seen many times. The chain has TRBV7-9 and TRBJ2-7; D unclear. Germline CDR1 reads SEHNR; CDR2 reads FQNEAQ (reference sequence). The CDR3 loop spans 14 amino acids. The V end lost 5 bases, the J end lost 4 bases, and 15 bases lay between the germline ends. The CDR3 protein is CASSPQGPIYEQYF. The CDR3 coding sequence is TGTGCCAGCAGCCCGCAAGGCCCGATTTACGAGCAGTACTTC.

The chain uses TRBV24-1 and TRBJ2-3; 11 bases align to TRBD1. V was pared by 4 bases and J by 0 bases, with 5 bases of the junction left unmatched. The CDR3 runs to 17 residues. Germline V gene data show CDR1 as KGHDR and CDR2 as SFDVKD. This chain's CDR3 is CATSDPGQGESTDTQYF. The CDR3 coding sequence is TGTGCCACCAGTGACCCGGGACAGGGGGAGAGCACAGATACGCAGTATTTT.

J is TRBJ2-5 and V is TRBV5-1; D not resolved. With 0 bases removed from V and 5 bases from J, the gap between germline ends came to 14 bases. The CDR3 has 15 amino acids. The germline V gene encodes CDR1 SGHRS and CDR2 YFSETQ. CDR3 in amino acids: CASSLAGGPEETQYF. The CDR3 bases are TGCGCCAGCAGCTTGGCCGGTGGGCCCGAGGAGACCCAGTACTTC.

Many counts were recorded for this clonotype. V and J are TRBV19 and TRBJ2-7; 13 bases line up with TRBD2. The CDR3 is 15 amino acids. Trimming took 2 bases from V and 6 from J; bases not matched to a gene: 4. CDR1 is LNHDA and CDR2 is SQIVND in the germline V gene (reference sequence). The CDR3 sequence: CASSIKGTSGTEQYF. The CDR3 coding sequence is TGTGCCAGTAGTATAAAAGGGACTAGCGGGACCGAGCAGTACTTC. Variable domain in full (rest from reference TRBV19 and TRBJ2-7): DGGITQSPKYLFRKEGQNVTLSCEQNLNHDAMYWYRQDPGQGLRLIYYSQIVNDFQKGDIAEGYSVSREKKESFPLTVTSAQKNPTAFYLCASSIKGTSGTEQYFGPGTRLTVT.

This clonotype was counted at least ten times. The chain joins TRBV6-1 to TRBJ1-5, with D unresolved. V was cut by 4 bases and J by 1 base, with 8 bases left in between. This CDR3 has 14 residues. Germline V lookup: CDR1 MNHNS, CDR2 SASEGT. In nucleotides, the CDR3 is TGTGCCAGCAGTGTAAGGTTCAGCAATCAGCCCCAGCATTTT. This gives the protein CASSVRFSNQPQHF.

The sample holds many counts of this clonotype. The gene calls are TRBV6-1 and TRBJ2-7; TRBD2 agrees at 13 bases. Trimming removed 7 bases from V and 5 bases from J; junction bases left unmatched: 8. The CDR3 loop spans 15 amino acids. From germline, CDR1 is MNHNS and CDR2 SASEGT. CDR3 amino acids: CASTTSGTSGDEQYF. The CDR3 bases are TGTGCCAGCACTACATCCGGGACTAGCGGGGACGAGCAGTACTTC.